Listed below are T cell receptor beta chains from one sample, sequenced in a study of Ad26.COV2.S vaccination and SARS-CoV-2 variants. The table came from immunoSEQ multiplex PCR; TCRdb's copy has only in-frame clones and leaves some out. Seen here are hundreds of thousands of clones, roughly 91% observed once, and the top ten hold around 3.5%. This specimen was peripheral blood, taken in a trial of Ad26.COV2.S vaccine versus placebo. These receptors were taken from a person between 18 and 60 years old who received the Ad26.COV2.S COVID-19 vaccine or a placebo. The CDR3 runs from the conserved cysteine through the conserved F or W. The order of the fields is J gene, D gene, clone size, V gene, CDR3 protein, CDR3 DNA. The D gene is left open where the match is weak. Only part of the rows carry a size: once, few, many, or a class if the clone is expanded.

J gene: TRBJ2-2; D gene: -; clone size: -; V gene: TRBV9; CDR3 protein: CASSVRGNPGELFF; CDR3 DNA: TGTGCCAGCAGCGTACGAGGGAATCCCGGGGAGCTGTTTTTT
J gene: TRBJ1-1; D gene: TRBD1; clone size: -; V gene: TRBV10-3; CDR3 protein: CAISESIGTGGGTEAFF; CDR3 DNA: TGTGCCATCAGTGAGTCGATAGGAACAGGGGGGGGCACTGAAGCTTTCTTT
J gene: TRBJ2-5; D gene: TRBD2; clone size: -; V gene: TRBV7-3; CDR3 protein: CASSLNPSGGAETQYF; CDR3 DNA: TGTGCCAGCAGCTTAAATCCTAGCGGGGGGGCGGAGACCCAGTACTTC
J gene: TRBJ1-5; D gene: -; clone size: few; V gene: TRBV5-1; CDR3 protein: CASSLEGMGNQPQHF; CDR3 DNA: TGCGCCAGCAGCTTGGAGGGGATGGGCAATCAGCCCCAGCATTTT
J gene: TRBJ2-6; D gene: TRBD1; clone size: -; V gene: TRBV2; CDR3 protein: CASSEPGQGAGGANVLTF; CDR3 DNA: TGTGCCAGCAGTGAGCCGGGACAGGGGGCAGGTGGGGCCAACGTCCTGACTTTC
J gene: TRBJ2-2; D gene: TRBD1; clone size: once; V gene: TRBV5-1; CDR3 protein: CASSSGTGGASGELFF; CDR3 DNA: TGCGCCAGCAGCTCCGGGACAGGGGGCGCTTCTGGGGAGCTGTTTTTT
J gene: TRBJ2-3; D gene: TRBD2; clone size: -; V gene: TRBV27; CDR3 protein: CATLRGEWSTDTQYF; CDR3 DNA: TGTGCCACCCTACGGGGGGAGTGGAGCACAGATACGCAGTATTTT
J gene: TRBJ2-3; D gene: -; clone size: -; V gene: TRBV9; CDR3 protein: CASSVLAATSTDTQYF; CDR3 DNA: TGTGCCAGCAGCGTATTAGCGGCAACTAGCACAGATACGCAGTATTTT
J gene: TRBJ1-5; D gene: -; clone size: -; V gene: TRBV24-1; CDR3 protein: CATRSRCFSNQPQHF; CDR3 DNA: TGTGCCACCAGGAGCCGGTGTTTTAGCAATCAGCCCCAGCATTTT
J gene: TRBJ1-2; D gene: -; clone size: -; V gene: TRBV2; CDR3 protein: CASSRDGRSLNGYTF; CDR3 DNA: TGTGCCAGCAGTCGGGACGGGCGATCCCTAAATGGCTACACCTTC